Presented here are 10 T cell receptor beta chains from one specimen sequenced in a study of blood T cell repertoires in COVID-19. The assay was immunoSEQ multiplex PCR, and TCRdb's table has in-frame clones only and misses some. This repertoire shows about 430,000 clones, around nine tenths found once; its top ten account for 0.8% to 0.85%. Sequenced material: peripheral blood. These receptors all stem from a man in his late teens or twenties with COVID-19, enrolled during active disease.

The rearrangement links TRBV3-1 (or the pseudogene TRBV3-2) to TRBJ2-3, with TRBD1 matching 12 bases. Trimming cost V 2 bases and J 6 bases; bases outside gene matches: 9. Per germline, CDR1 LGHDT and CDR2 YNNKEL (reference sequence). CDR3 length equals 17 residues. The CDR3 bases are TGTGCCAGCAGCCAACACCCCGGGACAGGGGGCCTGGATACGCAGTATTTT. Protein product: CASSQHPGTGGLDTQYF.

The chain uses TRBV30 and TRBJ1-1, with TRBD1 matching over 7 bases. V was pared by 5 bases and J by 5 bases, with 8 bases of the junction left unmatched. CDR3 length: 13 residues. Germline CDR1 is GTSNPN and CDR2 is SVGIG (reference sequence). In DNA, the CDR3 is TGTGCCTGGGGTAGACAGGGATGGACTGAAGCTTTCTTT. Its protein is CAWGRQGWTEAFF.

The chain joins TRBV2 to TRBJ2-1, with 10 positions matching TRBD2. V lost 5 bases and J lost 5; bases outside the gene matches: 6. The CDR3 runs to 15 residues. Germline V lookup: CDR1 SNHLY, CDR2 FYNNEI. In DNA form, the CDR3 reads TGTGCCAGCAGTAAACTAGCGGGGACTAACAATGAGCAGTTCTTC. This translates into CASSKLAGTNNEQFF.

The rearrangement links TRBV12-2 to TRBJ2-6; TRBD1, the table's D call, lacks a check against the DNA. TRBV12-2 is described as a pseudogene. This CDR3 is 17 amino acids long. The CDR3 DNA reads as TGTGCAAGTCGCCCCCAGGGGCGGTTATCTGGGGCCAACGTCCTGACTTTC. Translated: CASRPQGRLSGANVLTF.

The gene calls are TRBV6-5 and TRBJ2-1, with TRBD2 as a possible D gene (5 bases). This CDR3 is built from 15 residues. Deletions cut 6 bases from V and 0 bases from J, with 12 bases between. From germline, CDR1 is MNHEY and CDR2 SVGAGI. CDR3 bases: TGTGCCAGCAGAAGAACTAGAGCCTCCTACAATGAGCAGTTCTTC. Amino acid sequence: CASRRTRASYNEQFF.

The J gene is TRBJ2-7, the V gene TRBV28; 9 nucleotides align to TRBD1. V shed 5 bases, J shed 4 bases, and the junction held 6 bases outside the gene matches. The CDR3 is 14 residues long. CDR1 MDHEN and CDR2 SYDVKM come from the germline V gene. The CDR3 DNA follows: TGTGCCAGCAGTCCCGGGACAGGGACTTACGAGCAGTACTTC. Translated, it gives CASSPGTGTYEQYF.

V gene TRBV10-1 combines with J gene TRBJ2-1; 13 bases map to TRBD2. The germline CDR1 and CDR2 sequences are WNHNN and SYGVQD (reference sequence). The junction had 5 bases not matched to a gene; V was cut back by 7 bases and J by 5 bases. The CDR3 runs to 15 residues. CDR3 residues: CASNTGTSGDNEQFF. The CDR3 DNA is TGCGCCAGCAACACGGGGACTAGCGGGGACAATGAGCAGTTCTTC.

The chain recombines TRBV13 with TRBJ1-2, with unresolved D. The CDR3 totals 13 residues. Trimming removed 1 base from V and 8 bases from J, with 11 bases in between. Germline CDR1 is PRHDT and CDR2 is FYEKMQ (reference sequence). The CDR3 nucleotides are TGTGCCAGCAGCTTAGTAACTAAGGAGGGCTACACCTTC. This translates into CASSLVTKEGYTF.

The V gene is TRBV3-1 (or the pseudogene TRBV3-2), the J gene TRBJ1-2; D gene uncertain. The CDR3 totals 15 residues. CDR1 and CDR2 (germline): LGHDT, YNNKEL (reference sequence). Trimming cost V 4 bases and J 0 bases, with 12 bases left between them. CDR3 in amino acids: CASSLSLGSNYGYTF. CDR3 DNA sequence: TGTGCCAGCAGCCTAAGTCTAGGATCTAACTATGGCTACACCTTC.

The chain combines TRBV4-2 with TRBJ1-5, with unresolved D. V lost 1 base, J lost 3 bases, and 10 bases lay in between. Germline assignment: CDR1 LGHNA and CDR2 YNFKEQ. The CDR3 has 15 residues. The CDR3 DNA sequence: TGTGCCAGCAGCCAAGCCGCGGGCTACAATCAGCCCCAGCATTTT. It is translated as CASSQAAGYNQPQHF.